The rows below give T cell receptor beta chains drawn from one sample of a study of blood T cell repertoires in COVID-19. Assay used: immunoSEQ multiplex PCR; TCRdb lists only in-frame clones, some missing. The table shows some 250,000 clones, with roughly nine tenths occurring only once. Sequenced sample: peripheral blood. The receptors were sampled from a man aged 55 to 69 with acute or convalescent COVID-19. The CDR3 runs from the conserved cysteine through the conserved F or W. The D gene is left open where the match is weak. A clone size is listed for some rows: how often the clone was seen (once, few, many), or a class if it is expanded.

v_gene: TRBV30
abundance: .
j_gene: TRBJ2-3
d_gene: TRBD2
CDR3nt: TGTGCCTGGAGTGTCAGCGGGGCAGGAGATACGCAGTATTTT
CDR3aa: CAWSVSGAGDTQYF

v_gene: TRBV11-2
abundance: .
j_gene: TRBJ2-1
d_gene: TRBD2
CDR3nt: TGTGCCAGCAGCTTAGCCCCGTGGACTAGCGGGAGGGGAAATGAGCAGTTCTTC
CDR3aa: CASSLAPWTSGRGNEQFF

v_gene: TRBV14
abundance: .
j_gene: TRBJ1-2
d_gene: .
CDR3nt: TGTGCCAGCAGCCAATACGCGGGCTACACCTTC
CDR3aa: CASSQYAGYTF

v_gene: TRBV18
abundance: .
j_gene: TRBJ1-1
d_gene: .
CDR3nt: TGTGCCAGCTCACCCCAACAGGGAACTGAAGCTTTCTTT
CDR3aa: CASSPQQGTEAFF

v_gene: TRBV27
abundance: .
j_gene: TRBJ2-7
d_gene: TRBD2
CDR3nt: TGTGCCAGCAGTTTAGTCGCGGGAGCCCCCTACGAGCAGTACTTC
CDR3aa: CASSLVAGAPYEQYF

v_gene: TRBV11-3
abundance: .
j_gene: TRBJ2-1
d_gene: TRBD2
CDR3nt: TGTGCCAGCAGCCCGCCGGTCCTAGCGGGAGTTGGTGAGCAGTTCTTC
CDR3aa: CASSPPVLAGVGEQFF

v_gene: TRBV6-2/TRBV6-3
abundance: .
j_gene: TRBJ1-5
d_gene: TRBD1
CDR3nt: TGTGCCAGCAGTACAGGGGGCCTACCTAGCAATCAGCCCCAGCATTTT
CDR3aa: CASSTGGLPSNQPQHF

v_gene: TRBV9
abundance: .
j_gene: TRBJ2-7
d_gene: TRBD1
CDR3nt: TGTGCCAGCAGCGTAGGAACAGGGGGGAACTACGAGCAGTACTTC
CDR3aa: CASSVGTGGNYEQYF

v_gene: TRBV28
abundance: .
j_gene: TRBJ2-1
d_gene: TRBD1
CDR3nt: TGTGCCAGCACCTACAGCCTGGGACAGGGTGGCAATGAGCAGTTCTTC
CDR3aa: CASTYSLGQGGNEQFF

v_gene: TRBV19
abundance: .
j_gene: TRBJ2-7
d_gene: .
CDR3nt: TGTGCCAGTAGTATAGATCGGAGGGCTCTGTACTTC
CDR3aa: CASSIDRRALYF

v_gene: TRBV29-1
abundance: .
j_gene: TRBJ2-2
d_gene: TRBD1
CDR3nt: TGCAGCGTTAACACAGGGGGCACCGGGGAGCTGTTTTTT
CDR3aa: CSVNTGGTGELFF

v_gene: TRBV10-1
abundance: .
j_gene: TRBJ2-7
d_gene: TRBD2
CDR3nt: TGCGCCAGCAGTGATGGGGGACTAGCGGGAGTCAGATACGAGCAGTACTTC
CDR3aa: CASSDGGLAGVRYEQYF

v_gene: TRBV14
abundance: .
j_gene: TRBJ1-1
d_gene: .
CDR3nt: TGTGCCAGCAGCCAAGCAACAGGGAACACTGAAGCTTTCTTT
CDR3aa: CASSQATGNTEAFF

v_gene: TRBV30
abundance: .
j_gene: TRBJ1-5
d_gene: TRBD1
CDR3nt: TGTGCCTGGAGTATAACAGGGGCGGCGGGAATGGCCCAGCATTTT
CDR3aa: CAWSITGAAGMAQHF

v_gene: TRBV4-3
abundance: .
j_gene: TRBJ2-2
d_gene: .
CDR3nt: TGCGCCAGCAGCCAAGATATAGCCGGGGAGCTGTTTTTT
CDR3aa: CASSQDIAGELFF

v_gene: TRBV2
abundance: few
j_gene: TRBJ1-4
d_gene: .
CDR3nt: TGTGCCAGCAGTGGAAACACCGCAACTAATGAAAAACTGTTTTTT
CDR3aa: CASSGNTATNEKLFF

v_gene: TRBV19
abundance: .
j_gene: TRBJ2-7
d_gene: TRBD1
CDR3nt: TGTGCCAGCTCGGGACAGGGTAAAGGGGGCTACGAGCAGTACTTC
CDR3aa: CASSGQGKGGYEQYF

v_gene: TRBV30
abundance: .
j_gene: TRBJ2-7
d_gene: .
CDR3nt: TGTGCCTGGAGTCTCGGTGGGTTTGAGGGGGTGGCCTACGAGCAGTACTTC
CDR3aa: CAWSLGGFEGVAYEQYF

v_gene: TRBV4-1
abundance: .
j_gene: TRBJ2-2
d_gene: .
CDR3nt: TGCGCCAGCAGCCAGACAGGATACACCGGGGAGCTGTTTTTT
CDR3aa: CASSQTGYTGELFF

v_gene: TRBV6-2/TRBV6-3
abundance: .
j_gene: TRBJ1-5
d_gene: .
CDR3nt: TGTGCCAGCAGTTACCCGCAGGGCCATCAGCCCCAGCATTTT
CDR3aa: CASSYPQGHQPQHF

v_gene: TRBV6-6
abundance: .
j_gene: TRBJ2-1
d_gene: TRBD2
CDR3nt: TGTGCCAGCAGTCCCCTGGGGAGCGGGAGGTCCTACAATGAGCAGTTCTTC
CDR3aa: CASSPLGSGRSYNEQFF

v_gene: TRBV18
abundance: once
j_gene: TRBJ2-7
d_gene: .
CDR3nt: TGTGCCAGCTCACCCGCACTAAAGACAGGCGAGCAGTACTTC
CDR3aa: CASSPALKTGEQYF

v_gene: TRBV4-3
abundance: .
j_gene: TRBJ1-3
d_gene: .
CDR3nt: TGCGCCAGCAGCCAAGCGGGAGAAGGCACCATATATTTT
CDR3aa: CASSQAGEGTIYF

v_gene: TRBV5-1
abundance: once
j_gene: TRBJ2-3
d_gene: .
CDR3nt: TGCGCCAGCAAGGGGAATCCCAGCACAGATACGCAGTATTTT
CDR3aa: CASKGNPSTDTQYF

v_gene: TRBV11-2
abundance: .
j_gene: TRBJ2-7
d_gene: .
CDR3nt: TGTGCCAGCAGCTTAGATCGAGACAAAATGACGTACTTC
CDR3aa: CASSLDRDKMTYF

v_gene: TRBV28
abundance: .
j_gene: TRBJ2-5
d_gene: TRBD2
CDR3nt: TGTGCCAGCCTCAGCCGGGGGGTTCAAGAGACCCAGTACTTC
CDR3aa: CASLSRGVQETQYF

v_gene: TRBV6-5
abundance: .
j_gene: TRBJ1-5
d_gene: TRBD1
CDR3nt: TGTGCCAGCACTACAGGGGTGGAAGGTCAGCCCCAGCATTTT
CDR3aa: CASTTGVEGQPQHF

v_gene: TRBV11-3
abundance: .
j_gene: TRBJ1-1
d_gene: .
CDR3nt: TGTGCCAGCAGCTTAGGCAGGGCGAACACTGAAGCTTTCTTT
CDR3aa: CASSLGRANTEAFF

v_gene: TRBV3-1/TRBV3-2
abundance: .
j_gene: TRBJ1-4
d_gene: .
CDR3nt: TGTGCCAGCAGCCAAGTACAGGTGACCGGACCTGAAAAACTGTTTTTT
CDR3aa: CASSQVQVTGPEKLFF

v_gene: TRBV14
abundance: .
j_gene: TRBJ1-4
d_gene: TRBD1
CDR3nt: TGTGCCACCAGAAGGACAGGGGGAGATGAAAAACTGTTTTTT
CDR3aa: CATRRTGGDEKLFF

v_gene: TRBV12-3/TRBV12-4
abundance: .
j_gene: TRBJ2-5
d_gene: .
CDR3nt: TGTGCCAGCAGGTCACTAGCAGAGACCCAGTACTTC
CDR3aa: CASRSLAETQYF

v_gene: TRBV29-1
abundance: .
j_gene: TRBJ1-1
d_gene: TRBD1
CDR3nt: TGCAGCGTTGAAGGGGGACAGGGCACTGAAGCTTTCTTT
CDR3aa: CSVEGGQGTEAFF

v_gene: TRBV19
abundance: few
j_gene: TRBJ1-5
d_gene: .
CDR3nt: TGTGCCAGTAGTATAGGGGCAGGTATATTTGATCCCGGCAATCAGCCCCAGCATTTT
CDR3aa: CASSIGAGIFDPGNQPQHF